These T cell receptor beta chains were read from a single sample in a study of blood T cells in healthy people across ages. TCRdb fed the 5' RACE reads into MiXCR, producing one record per CDR3 protein. The sample has hundreds of thousands of distinct CDR3 sequences, roughly 52% seen once. Sequenced material: blood. All receptors derive from a man aged 25-45 years in good health. CDR3s include the opening cysteine and the closing phenylalanine or tryptophan. The order of the fields is V gene, J gene, clone size, D gene, CDR3 DNA, CDR3 protein. A D gene is named only where the DNA matches it firmly. Size is omitted from some rows. Given values are once, few, many or a class for expanded clones.

TRBV7-2,TRBJ2-1,few,-,TGTGCCAGCAGCTTTCGGCGGGTTGGGAATGAGCAGTTCTTC,CASSFRRVGNEQFF
TRBV5-1,TRBJ2-1,-,-,TGCGCCAGCAGCTTGGCACGTGGGGGGGCCTTCTCCTACAATGAGCAGTTCTTC,CASSLARGGAFSYNEQFF
TRBV6-1,TRBJ2-5,-,TRBD2,TGTGCCAGCAGTCCTGGGACTAGCGGGAGGCCAGAGACCCAGTACTTC,CASSPGTSGRPETQYF
TRBV5-4,TRBJ2-1,-,TRBD2,TGTGCCAGCAGCCTGGGGACTAGCGGGGTTGGTGAGCAGTTCTTC,CASSLGTSGVGEQFF
TRBV28,TRBJ1-2,-,TRBD1,TGTGCCAGCAGTTTGTCGGACAGGGTACGGGGCTACACCTTC,CASSLSDRVRGYTF
TRBV4-3,TRBJ1-3,-,TRBD1,TGCGCCAGCAGCCGACTAGGACAGGATGGAAACACCATATATTTT,CASSRLGQDGNTIYF
TRBV4-1,TRBJ1-2,-,-,TGCGCCAGCAGCCAAGATTACCGGACCTTCTATGGCTACACCTTC,CASSQDYRTFYGYTF
TRBV29-1,TRBJ2-7,few,-,TGCAGCGTCCGACAGAGCCGCTACGAGCAGTACTTC,CSVRQSRYEQYF
TRBV7-9,TRBJ2-6,once,-,TGTGCCAGCAGCTTAGTAGGGTATGGGGCCAACGTCCTGACTTTC,CASSLVGYGANVLTF
TRBV7-9,TRBJ2-3,-,TRBD2,TGTGCCAGCAGCCGGATCACTAGCGCCGTGCCAGATACGCAGTATTTT,CASSRITSAVPDTQYF
TRBV11-3,TRBJ2-7,-,-,TGTGCCAGCCGAACAAGGGGCGGCGCCTACAATGAGCAGTACTTC,CASRTRGGAYNEQYF
TRBV14,TRBJ2-4,-,-,TGTGCCAGCAGCCCTGACGTACAGGGAATAACCAAAAACATTCAGTACTTC,CASSPDVQGITKNIQYF
TRBV10-3,TRBJ2-5,few,-,TGTGCCACCCAAGCGCGAGAGGGAGAGACCCAGTACTTC,CATQAREGETQYF
TRBV6-5,TRBJ2-7,-,-,TGTGCCAGCAGTTTCTACAGCTCGTCGATCTCCTACGAGCAGTACTTC,CASSFYSSSISYEQYF
TRBV2,TRBJ2-5,-,-,TGTGCCAGCACCGGACAGATCGAAGAGACCCAGTACTTC,CASTGQIEETQYF
TRBV6-2/TRBV6-3,TRBJ2-3,few,TRBD2,TGTGCCAGCAGTTACCCCGGGGTAGCGGGGACCGCGTATTTT,CASSYPGVAGTAYF
TRBV4-2,TRBJ2-5,-,TRBD2,TGTGCCAGCAGCCAACAAACTAGCGGGGGGGAGACCCAGTACTTC,CASSQQTSGGETQYF
TRBV11-3,TRBJ2-1,once,TRBD2,TGTGCCAGCAGCTTAGAGGTAGCGGGGGCCCAGTACAATGAGCAGTTCTTC,CASSLEVAGAQYNEQFF
TRBV2,TRBJ1-1,few,-,TGTGCCAGCGGTTCTTCGACAGGAACACACACTGAAGCTTTCTTT,CASGSSTGTHTEAFF
TRBV10-3,TRBJ2-7,-,-,TGTGCCATCAGTGAGGCGGGGTTTGCCTCCTACGAGCAGTACTTC,CAISEAGFASYEQYF
TRBV7-2,TRBJ1-4,-,-,TGTGCCAGCAGCTTATTCGCCGGTAAACTGTTTTTT,CASSLFAGKLFF
TRBV4-2,TRBJ1-2,few,-,TGTGCCAGCAGCCCCCTTGGGAACGCTAACTATGGCTACACCTTC,CASSPLGNANYGYTF
TRBV20-1,TRBJ1-2,-,TRBD1,TGCAGTGCTAGAGATCGGACAGGGCAAGGCTACACCTTC,CSARDRTGQGYTF
TRBV30,TRBJ2-1,once,-,TGTGCCTGGATGCAGGTATCCTACAATGAGCAGTTCTTC,CAWMQVSYNEQFF
TRBV6-1,TRBJ1-5,few,-,TGTGCCAGCATAAGTACGGTATTTCAGCCCCAGCATTTT,CASISTVFQPQHF
TRBV10-3,TRBJ1-1,-,-,TGTGCCATCAGTGAGCCGTTGGACAGCCCGAACACTGAAGCTTTCTTT,CAISEPLDSPNTEAFF
TRBV3-1,TRBJ2-7,-,-,TGTGCCAGCAGCCTGGTTCCGGGGGATAACCACGAGCAGTACTTC,CASSLVPGDNHEQYF
TRBV21-1,TRBJ1-1,-,-,TGTGCCAGCAGCAAAGACAGGGGGCGTCCAGCTTTCTTT,CASSKDRGRPAFF
TRBV3-1,TRBJ2-5,few,-,TGTGCCAGCAGCCAAGGGATGGGGGAGACCCAGTACTTC,CASSQGMGETQYF
TRBV5-5,TRBJ1-4,few,-,TGTGCCAGCAGCTCGTCCGGGGGACCTAATGAAAAACTGTTTTTT,CASSSSGGPNEKLFF
TRBV28,TRBJ2-1,-,-,TGTGCCAGCAGCTTGGTGACGGTAAAGACCCAGTTCTTC,CASSLVTVKTQFF
TRBV28,TRBJ1-6,-,TRBD1,TGTGCCAGCAGTTTTGGGACAGTAGGTTCACCCCTCCACTTT,CASSFGTVGSPLHF